This T cell receptor beta chain is from a study of blood T cells in healthy people across ages. Turning to the study itself: T cells yielded about one barcoded beta molecule per two cells through template switching.

Regarding the study as a whole: Diversity was higher, and naive CD4+ cells more numerous, in long-lived donors than in aged donors.

This clonotype was counted ten times or more. Its antigen is unidentified. The use of a sample-barcoded 5' primer and a J-beta primer mix characterized a second PCR of roughly 6 to 11 cycles. Each cDNA molecule carried a tag from a template-switch adaptor that contained 12 random nucleotides. CDR3-containing paired-end reads numbering at least 2.5 million came from each sample. One entry per CDR3 protein, called by TCRdb with MiXCR from the 5' RACE reads. The sample lists roughly 2 million distinct CDR3 sequences; just under 50% were seen once. After removal of 1 base from V and 2 bases from J, the junction contained 2 bases not matched to a gene. The length of the CDR3 is 16 residues. Germline V gene lookup returns CDR1 LGHNA and CDR2 YSLEER.

This clonotype was sampled from a woman between 35 and 50 years old in good health. This sequence joins TRBV4-3 and TRBJ2-5, with 12 nucleotides matching TRBD2. The specimen sequenced was blood. The CDR3 DNA reads TGCGCCAGCAGCCAAGTTCTAGCGGGGGGGCAAGAGACCCAGTACTTC. Amino acid sequence: CASSQVLAGGQETQYF.